This entry is about one T cell receptor beta chain. This CDR3 spans 15 amino acids. Germline V lookup: CDR1 SGDLS, CDR2 YYNGEE. Trimming cost V 2 bases and J 5 bases; bases outside gene matches: 5. The data originate from a study of cytotoxic CD8 clonotypes in ibrutinib-treated CLL. The data were produced by immunoSEQ multiplex PCR, yet TCRdb's version contains in-frame clones alone and is incomplete. Of over 150,000 clones detected, around 72% appear once; the ten largest clones hold 13%. This chain connects TRBV9 to TRBJ2-7, with 12 bases aligning to TRBD2. The TCR sequence derives from a human donor with chronic lymphocytic leukemia. The material sequenced was PBMCs, taken after 24 months of ibrutinib treatment. In DNA, the CDR3 is TGTGCCAGCAGCGTCGGACTAGCGGGACTTAACGAGCAGTACTTC. This translates into CASSVGLAGLNEQYF.